Each of the 22 T cell receptor beta chains below was sequenced from the same sample in a study of a mutant IDH1 vaccine in newly diagnosed glioma. The antigens for these receptors are not known. The assay was immunoSEQ multiplex PCR, and TCRdb's table has in-frame clones only and misses some. The table has 40,000 to 60,000 clones, around four fifths seen once. Sample time point: week 35, safety follow-up. Topical imiquimod was applied with each vaccine dose, which held 300 ug of mutant IDH1 20-mer peptide. Material: PBMCs, obtained from a glioma patient whose treatment included an IDH1 peptide vaccine. These receptors were taken from a man aged 40-50 years with glioma.

This sequence joins TRBV7-9 and TRBJ2-1; D is ambiguous. This CDR3 is 13 amino acids long. With 1 base removed from V and 8 bases from J, the gap between germline ends came to 9 bases. Germline V CDR1 and CDR2: SEHNR, FQNEAQ (reference sequence). CDR3 sequence: CASSLETADEQFF. The CDR3 DNA is TGTGCCAGCAGCTTAGAAACGGCGGATGAGCAGTTCTTC.

The chain carries TRBV6-1 and TRBJ1-2, with D perhaps matching TRBD1 (6 bases). This CDR3 region has 15 residues. V shed 1 base and J shed 3 bases, with 12 bases lying between them. CDR1 and CDR2 (germline): MNHNS, SASEGT. The CDR3 DNA reads TGTGCCAGCAGTGAAGTACAGGGTCTTCACTATGGCTACACCTTC. This sequence encodes CASSEVQGLHYGYTF.

The table lists this clone with a few counts. The V and J genes are TRBV4-1 and TRBJ2-2; D is possibly TRBD1 or TRBD2 (5 bases each). CDR1 is MGHRA and CDR2 is YSYEKL in the germline V gene. Trimming removed 2 bases from V and 2 bases from J, with 9 bases in between. The CDR3 consists of 15 residues. CDR3 residues: CASSQPGRNTGELFF. CDR3 DNA sequence: TGCGCCAGCAGCCAACCGGGACGTAACACCGGGGAGCTGTTTTTT.

This chain joins TRBV6-6 and TRBJ2-1, with 9 bases aligning to TRBD2. Germline CDR1 MNHNY, CDR2 SVGAGI (reference sequence). J gave up 5 bases and V 2 bases, and 4 bases lay outside the gene matches. The CDR3 runs 15 residues. For the CDR3, the DNA is TGTGCCAGCAGTTACCTAGCGGGGACACACAATGAGCAGTTCTTC. This translates into CASSYLAGTHNEQFF.

The count of this clone is one. The V gene is TRBV5-6, the J gene TRBJ2-7; D is possibly TRBD2 (5 bases). V was trimmed by 1 base and J by 3 bases, leaving 14 bases between them. This CDR3 is built from 15 residues. Germline lookup yields CDR1 SGHDT and CDR2 YYEEEE. The CDR3 region is CASSLWRTAGYEQYF. For the CDR3, the DNA is TGTGCCAGCAGCTTGTGGAGGACCGCCGGCTACGAGCAGTACTTC.

V usage is TRBV5-1 and J usage is TRBJ2-3; unclear D gene. Trimming removed 0 bases from V and 2 bases from J, with 16 bases in between. Germline lookup yields CDR1 SGHRS and CDR2 YFSETQ. The CDR3 runs 17 residues. This chain's CDR3 is CASSLAGSSSLTDTQYF. CDR3 nucleotide sequence: TGCGCCAGCAGCTTGGCGGGCAGCTCCTCTCTCACAGATACGCAGTATTTT. Filled out from reference TRBV5-1 and TRBJ2-3, the complete variable domain reads KAGVTQTPRYLIKTRGQQVTLSCSPISGHRSVSWYQQTPGQGLQFLFEYFSETQRNKGNFPGRFSGRQFSNSRSEMNVSTLELGDSALYLCASSLAGSSSLTDTQYFGPGTRLTVL.

This chain connects TRBV15 to TRBJ1-4; no definite D call. This CDR3 contains 18 residues. The V end was cut by 1 base, the J end by 0 bases, with 15 bases between. CDR1 is LNHNV and CDR2 is YYDKDF in the germline V gene (reference sequence). Here the CDR3 DNA reads TGTGCCACCAGCAGAGTTCGGGGTGGGAAGGCAACTAATGAAAAACTGTTTTTT. This translates into CATSRVRGGKATNEKLFF.

CDR3 nucleotide sequence: TGTGCCAGCAGCGTAGACAGGGTGAACTACGAGCAGTACTTC. Its protein product is CASSVDRVNYEQYF. This chain links TRBV9 with TRBJ2-7, with D perhaps matching TRBD1 (6 bases). In germline, CDR1 is SGDLS, CDR2 YYNGEE. V was shortened by 0 bases and J by 3 bases, with 10 bases between the two germline ends. The CDR3 runs to 14 residues.

This clone was seen a single time. This chain links TRBV2 with TRBJ1-2; the D gene is possibly TRBD1 (5 bases). CDR3 length: 15 amino acids. Trimming left V 2 bases short and J 3 bases short, with 13 bases between. CDR1 and CDR2 from the germline V gene are SNHLY and FYNNEI. CDR3 residues: CASSENGGAYYGYTF. The CDR3 DNA is TGTGCCAGCAGTGAAAATGGAGGGGCCTACTATGGCTACACCTTC.

The rearrangement joins TRBV2 to TRBJ2-7; TRBD1 is a possible D gene (6 bases). The V gene's germline CDR1 is SNHLY and CDR2 FYNNEI. The CDR3 runs to 11 residues. Trimming shortened V by 6 bases and J by 4 bases, and 7 bases separated the two germline ends. CDR3 region: CASRDSYEQYF. CDR3 bases: TGTGCCAGCAGGGACAGTTACGAGCAGTACTTC. Full variable domain (remainder filled in from reference TRBV2 and TRBJ2-7): EPEVTQTPSHQVTQMGQEVILRCVPISNHLYFYWYRQILGQKVEFLVSFYNNEISEKSEIFDDQFSVERPDGSNFTLKIRSTKLEDSAMYFCASRDSYEQYFGPGTRLTVT.

CDR3 region: CASSSQGNYGYTF. The CDR3 DNA is TGTGCCAGCAGCTCACAGGGGAACTATGGCTACACCTTC. The chain recombines TRBV6-6 with TRBJ1-2; 7 bases are shared with TRBD1. Germline V CDR1 and CDR2: MNHNY, SVGAGI (reference sequence). The CDR3 totals 13 residues. The ends lost 6 bases at V and 2 bases at J; junction bases unmatched: 3.

The chain recombines TRBV19 with TRBJ1-4; D unclear. V was cut by 5 bases and J by 5 bases, with 12 bases left in between. The germline gives CDR1 LNHDA, CDR2 SQIVND (reference sequence). The CDR3 length is 14 residues. CDR3 sequence (DNA): TGTGCCAGTAGTCAGAATAACCGGAATGAAAAACTGTTTTTT. It specifies CASSQNNRNEKLFF.

This clone was seen only once. This rearrangement joins TRBV6-5 to TRBJ2-7; TRBD1 might be the D (6 bases). The CDR3 loop spans 15 amino acids. V dropped 0 bases and J dropped 2 bases, with 11 bases sitting between them. CDR1 is MNHEY, CDR2 SVGAGI, per germline. The CDR3 region is CASSYSTQGPYEQYF. The CDR3 coding sequence is TGTGCCAGCAGTTACTCGACGCAGGGGCCCTACGAGCAGTACTTC.

The rearrangement joins TRBV2 to TRBJ2-6, with D hard to call. Germline V gene sequence: CDR1 SNHLY, CDR2 FYNNEI. The germline V and J ends were trimmed by 3 bases and 4 bases, with 13 bases remaining between them. This CDR3 comprises 16 residues. The CDR3 sequence: CASSEGLRTGANVLTF. The CDR3 DNA reads as TGTGCCAGCAGTGAGGGTCTTCGGACGGGGGCCAACGTCCTGACTTTC.

CDR3 region: CASRPPGRSYNEQFF. DNA of the CDR3: TGTGCCAGCAGGCCCCCGGGACGGTCCTACAATGAGCAGTTCTTC. The chain combines TRBV7-2 with TRBJ2-1; the D gene could be TRBD1 or TRBD2 (5 bases each). V was pared by 6 bases and J by 1 base, with 13 bases between. The CDR3 sequence is 15 residues long. Germline CDR1 reads SGHTA; CDR2 reads FQGNSA. Supplemented by reference TRBV7-2 and TRBJ2-1, the full variable domain reads GAGVSQSPSNKVTEKGKDVELRCDPISGHTALYWYRQSLGQGLEFLIYFQGNSAPDKSGLPSDRFSAERTGGSVSTLTIQRTQQEDSAVYLCASRPPGRSYNEQFFGPGTRLTVL.

The genes are TRBV18 and TRBJ2-7; D unclear. With 3 bases removed from V and 1 base from J, the gap between germline ends came to 10 bases. The germline CDR1 and CDR2 sequences are KGHSH and LQKENI. The CDR3 covers 14 residues. CDR3 in amino acids: CASSPLSLSYEQYF. For the CDR3, the DNA is TGTGCCAGCTCACCCTTGAGCTTGTCCTACGAGCAGTACTTC.

The chain combines TRBV5-4 with TRBJ1-2; D remains unclear. Trimming took off 0 bases at V and 4 bases at J, with 10 bases between the two ends. The CDR3 contains 14 residues. Per the germline V gene, CDR1 is SGHNT and CDR2 is YYREEE (reference sequence). In DNA, the CDR3 is TGTGCCAGCAGCTTGGGGTCGCCAGTCTATGGCTACACCTTC. This codes for CASSLGSPVYGYTF. Using reference TRBV5-4 and TRBJ1-2 for the parts outside the CDR3, the full variable domain is ETGVTQSPTHLIKTRGQQVTLRCSSQSGHNTVSWYQQALGQGPQFIFQYYREEENGRGNFPPRFSGLQFPNYSSELNVNALELDDSALYLCASSLGSPVYGYTFGSGTRLTVV.

The chain is built from TRBV10-3 and TRBJ1-2; no reliable D call. The CDR3 loop spans 13 amino acids. Trimming left V 4 bases short and J 5 bases short, with 11 bases between. From germline, CDR1 is ENHRY and CDR2 SYGVKD. The CDR3 spells CAISGNTAYGYTF. The DNA of the CDR3 is TGTGCCATCAGTGGGAACACCGCATATGGCTACACCTTC.

The chain couples TRBV29-1 to TRBJ1-1; 9 bases are a match to TRBD1. This CDR3 comprises 12 residues. Germline CDR1 and CDR2: SQVTM and ANQGSEA. V was clipped by 6 bases and J by 5 bases; unmatched bases: 4. The CDR3 sequence is CSVPGQGTEAFF. The CDR3 coding sequence is TGCAGCGTCCCCGGACAGGGGACTGAAGCTTTCTTT. The full variable domain, rest sourced from reference TRBV29-1 and TRBJ1-1, is SAVISQKPSRDICQRGTSLTIQCQVDSQVTMMFWYRQQPGQSLTLIATANQGSEATYESGFVIDKFPISRPNLTFSTLTVSNMSPEDSSIYLCSVPGQGTEAFFGQGTRLTVV.

This clone was observed a single time. The V call is TRBV7-9, the J call TRBJ1-5; D ambiguous. Germline V CDR1 and CDR2: SEHNR, FQNEAQ (reference sequence). This CDR3 is built from 12 residues. The V and J ends lost 2 bases and 4 bases respectively, with 3 bases between them. CDR3 bases: TGTGCCAGCAGCTTACAGAATCAGCCCCAGCATTTT. Translated: CASSLQNQPQHF.

The rearrangement joins TRBV7-9 to TRBJ1-1; possible D gene TRBD1, 5 bases. With 10 bases removed from V and 4 bases from J, the gap between germline ends came to 16 bases. CDR1 SEHNR and CDR2 FQNEAQ come from the germline V gene (reference sequence). This CDR3 has 13 amino acids. As DNA, the CDR3 is TGTGCCACCCATAACAGGCAAGTCACTGAAGCTTTCTTT. Amino acids: CATHNRQVTEAFF.

The chain uses TRBV5-1 and TRBJ1-1, with D unclear. V gave up 3 bases and J gave up 5 bases, with 23 bases separating them. The V gene's germline CDR1 is SGHRS and CDR2 YFSETQ. This CDR3 spans 17 amino acids. CDR3 region: CASSYSIHLGMWTEAFF. Here the CDR3 DNA reads TGCGCCAGCAGCTACTCCATCCACCTTGGGATGTGGACTGAAGCTTTCTTT.